This T cell receptor beta chain was captured by sequencing in a study of cytomegalovirus exposure and HLA in healthy donors. The V and J ends lost 6 bases and 12 bases respectively, with 9 bases between them. The CDR3 contains 11 residues. Germline V lookup: CDR1 SNHLY, CDR2 FYNNEI. The PCR used 60 Vbeta and 13 Jbeta primers. Measured with immunoSEQ multiplex PCR; TCRdb has only the in-frame clones, and not every one. The repertoire includes more than 80,000 clones, 75% to 85% of them detected once, and about 1.6% sits in the top ten. The receptor was isolated from a man aged 50 to 59 in good health and CMV-seronegative. The source material was PBMCs. The chain combines TRBV2 with TRBJ1-6; a weak D match, TRBD1 (6 bases). The CDR3 loop reads CASRGGGPLHF. CDR3 bases: TGTGCCAGCAGAGGGGGGGGACCCCTCCACTTT.